The next 32 T cell receptor delta chains were all read from a single sample in a study of gamma-delta T cells after stem cell transplantation. TCRdb re-called the RT-PCR reads with CATT. In the table there are about 11,000 delta-chain clones, approximately 37% of which are singletons. The specimen sequenced was gamma-delta T cells. These receptors came from a human donor. It is not recorded whose cells these are; they may come from a transplant donor.

Details on this clone: A junction end diverges from the germline sequence, so it may reflect a read error. V usage is TRDV2 and J usage is TRDJ3, with D hard to call. Per germline, CDR1 GEAIGNYY and CDR2 EKD. There are 19 residues in the CDR3. CDR3 region: CACDTTSRTGRRDTRKMFF. The CDR3 coding sequence is TGTGCCTGTGACACCACTAGTAGGACCGGGAGAAGGGACACCCGAAAGATGTTTTTC.

In this sample, this clone is medium-sized (0.01 to 0.1%). The chain employs TRDV2 and TRDJ1; 13 bases map to TRDD3. The V and J ends lost 1 base and 3 bases, in that order; junction bases with no gene match: 13. This CDR3 contains 19 residues. Germline values: CDR1 GEAIGNYY, CDR2 EKD. This chain's CDR3 is CACDTVVSYWGIRADKLIF. DNA of the CDR3: TGTGCCTGTGACACGGTCGTGTCGTACTGGGGGATACGCGCCGATAAACTCATCTTT.

Comment on this clone: A junction boundary mismatches the germline segment, possibly from a read error. The chain is built from TRDV2 and TRDJ3; 10 bases match TRDD3. The CDR3 extends over 19 amino acids. Per the germline V gene, CDR1 is GEAIGNYY and CDR2 is EKD. The CDR3 nucleotides read TGTGCCTGTGACACCGTCGGGGGGATACGCTCCTTGGACACCCGACAGATGTTTTTC. The encoded protein is CACDTVGGIRSLDTRQMFF.

This clone was counted between two and nine times. The rearrangement links TRDV1 to TRDJ1; 11 bases are shared with TRDD3. This CDR3 comprises 21 residues. Germline trimming cut 1 base from V and 10 bases from J; bases unmatched to any gene: 26. Germline-derived CDR1 and CDR2 are TSWWSYY and QGS. The CDR3 sequence is CALGEHPTSTLGDTRKYGLIF. In DNA, the CDR3 is TGTGCTCTTGGGGAACATCCTACGTCTACCCTGGGGGATACCCGCAAATACGGACTCATCTTT.

This clone was counted between two and nine times. V and J are TRDV1 and TRDJ1; 9 nucleotides align to TRDD3. Per germline, CDR1 TSWWSYY and CDR2 QGS. With 1 base clipped from V and 2 bases from J, the junction kept 5 bases outside the gene matches. The CDR3 runs to 16 residues. For the CDR3, the DNA is TGTGCTCTTGGGGAACCCATTCTGGGGGATACCGATAAACTCATCTTT. This encodes CALGEPILGDTDKLIF.

Judged by abundance, this clone is medium-sized. The same CDR3 arises from other DNA sequences in this sample as well. The rearrangement links TRDV2 to TRDJ2, with 9 bases fitting TRDD3. Germline assignment: CDR1 GEAIGNYY and CDR2 EKD. This CDR3 has 15 amino acids. The J segment lost 8 bases and the V segment lost 3 bases, leaving 9 bases of the junction unmatched. Written as DNA, the CDR3 is TGTGCCTGTGACCGTCTGGGGGATCGGGCTGCACAACTCTTCTTT. The encoded protein is CACDRLGDRAAQLFF.

Regarding this clone: At one of its ends the junction is not consistent with the germline gene, which may arise from a read error. Other DNA sequences of this sample code for an identical CDR3. Here the CDR3 reads CACDTWGIEDKLIF. In DNA, the CDR3 is TGTGCCTGTGACACCTGGGGGATCGAGGATAAACTAATCTTT. This chain joins TRDV2 and TRDJ1, with 8 bases lining up with TRDD3. Germline V gene sequence: CDR1 GEAIGNYY, CDR2 EKD. The CDR3 runs to 14 residues.

This clone was counted a few times. The chain uses TRAV29/DV5 and TRDJ1; TRDD3 matches 7 bases. This CDR3 comprises 19 residues. Germline V gene data show CDR1 as NSMFDY and CDR2 as ISSIKDK. V gave up 0 bases and J gave up 0 bases; unmatched junction bases: 17. The CDR3 nucleotides are TGTGCAGCAAGCGCCTCCTCGCCCTTACTGGGGAATTACACCGATAAACTCATCTTT. Amino acid sequence: CAASASSPLLGNYTDKLIF. Complete variable domain (other parts from reference TRAV29/DV5 and TRDJ1): DQQVKQNSPSLSVQEGRISILNCDYTNSMFDYFLWYKKYPAEGPTFLISISSIKDKNEDGRFTVFLNKSAKHLSLHIVPSQPGDSAVYFCAASASSPLLGNYTDKLIFGKGTRVTVEP.

The chain is built from TRDV1 and TRDJ1; tentatively, D is TRDD3 (6 bases). The CDR3 contains 16 residues. Trimming removed 1 base from V and 0 bases from J, with 12 bases in between. Germline assignment: CDR1 TSWWSYY and CDR2 QGS. The CDR3 DNA reads TGTGCTCTTGGGGAACCCTGGGGTCAGTACACCGATAAACTCATCTTT. It encodes CALGEPWGQYTDKLIF.

The J gene is TRDJ1, the V gene TRAV29/DV5; 9 nucleotides line up with TRDD2. V was pared by 1 base and J by 0 bases, with 22 bases of the junction left unmatched. The CDR3 runs 21 residues. Germline-derived CDR1 and CDR2 are NSMFDY and ISSIKDK. CDR3 sequence: CAASLDLPTRYWDPYTDKLIF. The CDR3 DNA reads TGTGCAGCAAGCCTCGACCTTCCTACGAGGTACTGGGACCCTTACACCGATAAACTCATCTTT.

The genes are TRDV2 and TRDJ1, with 9 bases identical to TRDD3. This CDR3 has 14 amino acids. CDR1 is GEAIGNYY and CDR2 is EKD in the germline V gene. V shed 0 bases, J shed 5 bases, and the junction held 3 bases outside the gene matches. DNA of the CDR3: TGTGCCTGTGACACCGGGGATACGGAAGATAAACTCATCTTT. Translating gives CACDTGDTEDKLIF.

V and J are TRDV1 and TRDJ1; 7 positions match TRDD3. The CDR3 length is 28 residues. V shed 1 base, J shed 3 bases, and the junction held 44 bases outside the gene matches. Germline lookup yields CDR1 TSWWSYY and CDR2 QGS. This CDR3 is CALGEPLFPPSARLHGRRRDTGADKLIF. CDR3 coding DNA: TGTGCTCTTGGGGAACCGCTCTTTCCGCCTTCGGCCCGCCTCCACGGGCGTAGGAGGGATACTGGCGCCGATAAACTCATCTTT.

As to this clone: Just one base apart from a much larger clone, this may be a read error. CDR3 residues: CACDTVSGLLLGGWTDKLIF. DNA for the CDR3: TGTGCCTGTGACACCGTCAGCGGATTATTACTGGGGGGATGGACCGATAAACTCATCTTT. V and J are TRDV2 and TRDJ1, with 8 bases that match TRDD3. The CDR3 runs 20 residues. The J segment lost 2 bases and the V segment lost 0 bases, leaving 19 bases of the junction unmatched. The germline CDR1 and CDR2 sequences are GEAIGNYY and EKD.

The genes are TRDV1 and TRDJ2; D may be TRDD3 (6 bases). Trimming removed 0 bases from V and 8 bases from J, with 19 bases in between. CDR3 length equals 17 residues. Germline V gene sequence: CDR1 TSWWSYY, CDR2 QGS. CDR3 region: CALGELLPNWESAQLFF. CDR3 bases: TGTGCTCTTGGGGAACTCTTACCCAACTGGGAGTCCGCACAACTCTTCTTT.

The genes are TRDV1 and TRDJ1, with TRDD3 identical over 12 bases. Trimming removed 1 base from V and 2 bases from J; junction bases left unmatched: 26. The germline V gene has CDR1 TSWWSYY and CDR2 QGS. This CDR3 spans 24 amino acids. The CDR3 spells CALGERRGPTSYWGIPPETDKLIF. The CDR3 bases are TGTGCTCTTGGGGAACGGAGGGGCCCTACGTCGTACTGGGGGATACCCCCTGAGACCGATAAACTCATCTTT.

There are a few counts of this clone. This chain connects TRDV1 to TRDJ1; no definite D call. From germline, CDR1 is TSWWSYY and CDR2 QGS. V gave up 0 bases and J gave up 7 bases, with 24 bases separating them. The length of the CDR3 is 18 residues. In DNA form, the CDR3 reads TGTGCTCTTGGGGAACTTGGAAACGGGCTCCCGCCCTTTCTTAAACTCATCTTT. Protein product: CALGELGNGLPPFLKLIF.

This clone has only a few counts. Other nucleotide sequences from this sample produce the same CDR3. The rearrangement uses TRDV1 and TRDJ1, with TRDD3 matching over 7 bases. The germline gives CDR1 TSWWSYY, CDR2 QGS. The CDR3 totals 20 residues. V was pared by 1 base and J by 0 bases, with 17 bases of the junction left unmatched. CDR3 loop: CALGERWHQRLGVHTDKLIF. CDR3 bases: TGTGCTCTTGGGGAACGATGGCATCAGAGGCTGGGGGTCCACACCGATAAACTCATCTTT.

This clone was recorded a few times. The chain links TRDV2 to TRDJ3; D may be TRDD3 (5 bases). The germline V gene encodes CDR1 GEAIGNYY and CDR2 EKD. This CDR3 is 16 amino acids long. Trimming stripped 0 bases from V and 1 base from J, with 6 bases between. CDR3 bases: TGTGCCTGTGACACCTGGGGATCCTGGGACACCCGACAGATGTTTTTC. This translates into CACDTWGSWDTRQMFF.

In its sample, this clone was seen a few times. V is TRDV1 and J is TRDJ1, with TRDD3 identical over 9 bases. The CDR3 runs to 24 residues. Germline trimming cut 4 bases from V and 0 bases from J; bases unmatched to any gene: 30. CDR1 is TSWWSYY, CDR2 QGS, per germline. The CDR3 is CALGGLPSSVDWGTRIAYTDKLIF. The CDR3 bases are TGTGCTCTTGGGGGCCTTCCTTCCTCGGTCGACTGGGGGACCCGAATCGCGTACACCGATAAACTCATCTTT.

Details on this clone: A much bigger clone sits one base away, suggesting this may be a read error. Within the sample, other DNA sequences also encode this same CDR3. The CDR3 protein is CAASALRFLPARGGLLTDKLIF. CDR3 sequence (DNA): TGTGCCGCAAGCGCGCTCCGCTTCCTACCTGCCCGGGGTGGCCTCCTCACCGATAAACTCATCTTT. The chain is built from TRAV29/DV5 and TRDJ1; 8 positions agree with TRDD2. Germline V gene lookup returns CDR1 NSMFDY and CDR2 ISSIKDK. The CDR3 sequence is 22 residues long.

The J gene is TRDJ1, the V gene TRDV3; D may be TRDD3 (5 bases). Germline V gene sequence: CDR1 TVYSNPD, CDR2 GDNSRS (reference sequence). Between the trimmed V and J ends, which lost 5 bases and 4 bases, there was a span of 17 bases. This CDR3 contains 13 residues. For the CDR3, the DNA is TGTGCCCACCCATGTGGGATTGGCGATAAACTCATCTTT. Amino acid sequence: CAHPCGIGDKLIF.

This clone was seen only a few times. V gene TRDV2 combines with J gene TRDJ3; TRDD3 matches at 10 bases. The germline V gene has CDR1 GEAIGNYY and CDR2 EKD. The CDR3 consists of 19 residues. V lost 0 bases and J lost 0; bases outside the gene matches: 4. The CDR3 DNA follows: TGTGCCTGTGACACCGTCGGGGGGATACGCTCCTGGGACACCCGACAGATGTTTTTC. This encodes CACDTVGGIRSWDTRQMFF.

This clone was picked up a small number of times. The V gene is TRAV29/DV5, the J gene TRDJ1, with 9 bases matching TRDD3. The V segment lost 1 base and the J segment 3 bases; nucleotides outside the gene matches: 10. This CDR3 is 16 amino acids long. The V gene's germline CDR1 is NSMFDY and CDR2 ISSIKDK. The CDR3 loop reads CAASLHDWGTSDKLIF. The CDR3 DNA follows: TGTGCAGCAAGCCTGCACGACTGGGGGACCTCCGATAAACTCATCTTT.

This sequence joins TRDV1 and TRDJ1, with TRDD3 identical over 11 bases. The V gene's germline CDR1 is TSWWSYY and CDR2 QGS. V lost 11 bases, J lost 7 bases, and 27 bases stayed unmatched. The CDR3 extends over 19 amino acids. CDR3 nucleotides: TGTGCTATTGCCTGTAACAGGTACTGGGGGATAGAAGGGGCCGCTAAACTCATCTTT. Its translation: CAIACNRYWGIEGAAKLIF.

The chain couples TRDV1 to TRDJ1; 9 bases fit TRDD3. Germline-derived CDR1 and CDR2 are TSWWSYY and QGS. With 1 base clipped from V and 0 bases from J, the junction kept 15 bases outside the gene matches. CDR3 size: 20 residues. DNA of the CDR3: TGTGCTCTTGGGGAACGAGCGGCCTGCACTGGGGGAGAGTACACCGATAAACTCATCTTT. Translated: CALGERAACTGGEYTDKLIF.

V and J are TRDV1 and TRDJ1; D is perhaps TRDD3 (6 bases). Trimming took 1 base from V and 0 from J, leaving 27 bases between them. This CDR3 has 21 amino acids. CDR1 TSWWSYY and CDR2 QGS come from the germline V gene. The CDR3 DNA is TGTGCTCTTGGGGAACCCTACAGAACATACTGGGACCCTAAGTACACCGATAAACTCATCTTT. Amino acid sequence: CALGEPYRTYWDPKYTDKLIF.

This clone qualifies as medium-sized (0.01 to 0.1%). This chain connects TRDV2 to TRDJ2, with 9 bases aligning to TRDD3. Germline V gene data show CDR1 as GEAIGNYY and CDR2 as EKD. V was pared by 3 bases and J by 0 bases, with 7 bases of the junction left unmatched. The CDR3 has 17 residues. The CDR3 DNA is TGTGCCTGTGACTCGTACTGGGGGAGGGCTTTGACAGCACAACTCTTCTTT. It is translated as CACDSYWGRALTAQLFF.

There are a few counts of this clone. The V call is TRDV3, the J call TRDJ3, with TRDD3 as a possible D gene (5 bases). Trimming took off 3 bases at V and 0 bases at J, with 21 bases between the two ends. Germline V lookup: CDR1 TVYSNPD, CDR2 GDNSRS (reference sequence). The CDR3 consists of 19 residues. This chain's CDR3 is CALRLRGGDRSWDTRQMFF. CDR3 nucleotides: TGTGCCTTGAGATTACGGGGTGGGGACCGCTCCTGGGACACCCGACAGATGTTTTTC.

Points on this clone: The sample holds other DNA sequences that translate to the same CDR3. The chain is built from TRDV1 and TRDJ1, with a weak D call TRDD2 (6 bases). Between the trimmed V and J ends, which lost 0 bases and 6 bases, there was a span of 35 bases. CDR1 is TSWWSYY and CDR2 is QGS in the germline V gene. This CDR3 has 22 residues. CDR3 coding DNA: TGTGCTCTTGGGGAACTCCCTGGGTTCCTAAAAAGATTGTACTTCCCATCCTATAAACTCATCTTT. Amino acid sequence: CALGELPGFLKRLYFPSYKLIF.

Regarding this clone: An end of the junction does not agree with germline; a read error may underlie this. The V call is TRDV2, the J call TRDJ2; possible D gene TRDD3, 6 bases. The CDR3 consists of 16 residues. CDR1 and CDR2 (germline): GEAIGNYY, EKD. Here the CDR3 DNA reads TGTGCCTGTGTATCGGGGATCCGCCGAGTGCCAGCCCAACTCTTCTTT. Translation: CACVSGIRRVPAQLFF.

The genes are TRDV3 and TRDJ1; 9 bases align to TRDD2. This CDR3 comprises 18 residues. Per the germline V gene, CDR1 is TVYSNPD and CDR2 is GDNSRS (reference sequence). The V segment lost 2 bases and the J segment 0 bases; nucleotides outside the gene matches: 16. The CDR3 DNA follows: TGTGCCTTTCAGCGACCTTCCTACGTGGGGTGGTACACCGATAAACTCATCTTT. It encodes CAFQRPSYVGWYTDKLIF.

The V and J genes are TRDV1 and TRDJ2; 8 bases match TRDD3. Losses at the gene ends were 3 bases for V and 0 bases for J; bases not matched to a gene: 12. CDR3 length equals 19 residues. CDR1 is TSWWSYY and CDR2 is QGS in the germline V gene. The CDR3 coding sequence is TGTGCTCTTGGGGAGACAAAACTGGGGGTCCCCTCTTTGACAGCACAACTCTTCTTT. It yields the protein CALGETKLGVPSLTAQLFF.